This note documents a single T cell receptor beta chain sequence. This clone is a singleton in its sample. The target of this receptor is not known. No clone much larger than this one lies a single base away; base qualities are absent. V loses 3 bases of germline sequence and J loses 7 bases, and the interval between the two ends is 13 bases. The CDR3, cysteine through phenylalanine, is 14 amino acids long. The CDR3 DNA has 42 bases and is translated from base 1. CDR1 and CDR2 are read off the germline V gene as KGHSH and LQKENI. The data are from a study of cytomegalovirus exposure and HLA in healthy donors (TCRdb year 2017). Some background on the complete study: According to a later analysis, one platform produced both the roughly 110 validation repertoires and the roughly 660 repertoires of the first cohort. The study aimed to test whether cataloging public T cell receptors could reveal signatures of past pathogen exposure. Along with the approximately 700-subject first cohort, a separate validation cohort of 120 different subjects was used. To predict cytomegalovirus infection status, the study brought together high-throughput TCR immunosequencing, statistical association of individual TCRs with disease status, and machine learning. The paper's findings and limits, for the study overall: Cytomegalovirus status was reported to be diagnosed by the classifier with high specificity and sensitivity in both the original and validation cohorts. Most TCR sequences were observed very rarely across donors, whereas some public TCRs were present in many individuals. Subsequent analysis determined that TCRs grouped into clusters in the first cohort also showed a tendency toward co-occurrence across the roughly 130 validation repertoires, and 85% to 95% of cluster scores exceeded 0. In vitro tests confirmed that a few of the cytomegalovirus-associated TCR beta chains recognize cytomegalovirus antigens. A later analysis had no HLA typing for the validation cohort, so co-occurrence there was scored across all 110 or so repertoires. According to the authors, the approach could potentially be generalized to other disease states and immunological phenotypes. In the study, 150 to 200 TCR beta chains were listed as associated with cytomegalovirus.

The donors belonged to the validation cohort of about 130 subjects, which was separate from the roughly 700-subject first cohort. The library relied on the immunoSEQ multiplex PCR assay. For the original study's pipeline: A statistical classification framework was built to diagnose cytomegalovirus status from the catalog of TCR beta chain sequences. The source is immuneACCESS, and TCRdb retained only in-frame sequences with V and J called. Part of the clones is not carried over; for the studies checked, unresolved V genes explain less than half of this, and the remainder is unexplained. V and J calls and clone size are copied from that table; D and trimming were computed from the DNA. This sample has 150,000 to 200,000 clones in its table, and approximately 85% of those were observed once. More than 1.2% of the sample is held by the ten biggest clonotypes.

Sequencing used PBMCs. Here the chain combines TRBV18 and TRBJ1-3, with TRBD1 as a weak D call on 6 bases. The sequence was collected from a woman aged 18 to 35 in good health and CMV-seronegative. The CDR3 protein: CASSPEGRGNTIYF. The sequenced DNA: TGTGCCAGCTCACCTGAGGGCAGGGGCAACACCATATATTTT.